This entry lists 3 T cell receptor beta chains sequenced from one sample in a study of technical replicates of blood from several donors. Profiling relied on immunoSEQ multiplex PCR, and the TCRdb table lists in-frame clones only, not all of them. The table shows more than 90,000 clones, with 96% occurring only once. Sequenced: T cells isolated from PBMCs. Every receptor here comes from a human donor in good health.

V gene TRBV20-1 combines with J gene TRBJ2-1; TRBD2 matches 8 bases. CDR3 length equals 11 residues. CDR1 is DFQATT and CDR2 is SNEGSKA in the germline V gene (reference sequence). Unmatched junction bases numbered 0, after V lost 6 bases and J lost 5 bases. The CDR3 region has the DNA TGCAGTGCCGGGAGGGACAATGAGCAGTTCTTC. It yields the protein CSAGRDNEQFF.

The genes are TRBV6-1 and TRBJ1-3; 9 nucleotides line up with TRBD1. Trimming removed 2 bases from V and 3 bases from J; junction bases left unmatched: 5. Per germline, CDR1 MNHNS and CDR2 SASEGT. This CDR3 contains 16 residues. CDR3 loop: CASSESPGQGGNTIYF. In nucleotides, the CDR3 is TGTGCCAGCAGTGAATCTCCGGGACAGGGTGGAAACACCATATATTTT.

CDR3 sequence: CASSQDGGAVKTQYF. The CDR3, as DNA: TGTGCCAGCAGCCAAGATGGGGGGGCAGTGAAGACCCAGTACTTC. The chain recombines TRBV4-2 with TRBJ2-5; TRBD2 is a possible D gene (7 bases). Trimming pared 0 bases from V and 6 bases from J, leaving 14 bases between. The length of the CDR3 is 15 residues. Per germline, CDR1 LGHNA and CDR2 YNFKEQ.